This T cell receptor (beta chain) was sequenced in a study of glioma-infiltrating T cells after dendritic cell vaccination. Whole-study findings and limits: No direct clonality-survival link was found; a diverse polyclonal response may matter.

Concerning this clone: Its matching antigen is unknown.

TCRB CDR3 was amplified from 2 ug genomic DNA or less. TCRdb's table, derived via immunoSEQ multiplex PCR, lists solely in-frame clones and lacks some. The profile shows 110,000 or so clones, 85% to 90% of them singletons. Time point denoted: after dendritic cell vaccination, including at tumor progression/relapse. Sequencing used blood, obtained after dendritic cell vaccination. The clonotype originates from a human donor with glioblastoma.

CDR3 in amino acids: CASSVGSSNTGELFF. The CDR3 DNA reads TGTGCCAGCAGTGTGGGTAGCTCGAACACCGGGGAGCTGTTTTTT. This chain uses TRBV2 with TRBJ2-2; D not certain. Germline V lookup: CDR1 SNHLY, CDR2 FYNNEI. The CDR3 contains 15 residues. V was shortened by 4 bases and J by 0 bases, with 9 bases between the two germline ends.